Below are 23 T cell receptor beta chains sequenced from a single sample in a study of T cells in Graves' hyperthyroidism and ophthalmopathy. Amplified TCR beta CDR3 regions came from RNA transcripts. HTBI primers were the set used in a first-round RT-PCR of the TCR CDR3. TCRdb fed the multiplex PCR reads into MiXCR, producing one record per CDR3 protein. The sample holds over 400,000 distinct CDR3 sequences, around a fifth seen once. Sequencing was done on a sample of blood. The receptors shown here come from a woman aged 65 to 85 with Graves' ophthalmopathy.

DNA for the CDR3: TGTGCCAGCAGCTCTCTCATGGGGGACAGCTCCTACGAGCAGTACTTC. Translation gives CASSSLMGDSSYEQYF. The chain employs TRBV7-9 and TRBJ2-7; 7 nucleotides line up with TRBD1. V was pared by 4 bases and J by 0 bases, with 9 bases of the junction left unmatched. Germline-derived CDR1 and CDR2 are SEHNR and FQNEAQ (reference sequence). CDR3 length: 16 amino acids.

This clonotype has only a few counts. The rearrangement joins TRBV2 to TRBJ2-7; the match to TRBD1 covers 9 bases. The germline gives CDR1 SNHLY, CDR2 FYNNEI. The junction had 5 bases not matched to a gene; V was cut back by 6 bases and J by 2 bases. This CDR3 region has 14 residues. CDR3 loop: CASRDGTGPYEQYF. CDR3 in DNA: TGTGCCAGCAGGGACGGGACAGGGCCCTACGAGCAGTACTTC.

The V call is TRBV10-2, the J call TRBJ2-3; no clear D. Germline CDR1 and CDR2: WSHSY and SAAADI. V gave up 4 bases and J gave up 0 bases, with 11 bases separating them. The CDR3 sequence is 15 residues long. As DNA, the CDR3 is TGCGCCAGCAGTGTAGGGCGCTTTAGCACAGATACGCAGTATTTT. The encoded protein is CASSVGRFSTDTQYF.

This clonotype turned up a few times. This rearrangement joins TRBV11-2 to TRBJ2-3, with 7 bases fitting TRBD1. J lost 4 bases, V lost 5 bases, and 9 bases had no gene match. The CDR3 contains 15 residues. The germline V gene has CDR1 SGHAT and CDR2 FQNNGV. The DNA of the CDR3 is TGTGCCAGCAGCCACCGACAGGGTTTCGCAGATACGCAGTATTTT. Its protein is CASSHRQGFADTQYF.

The chain has TRBV7-2 and TRBJ2-1, with 7 positions matching TRBD2. The trim removed 3 bases at V and 5 bases at J, leaving 10 bases unmatched. Germline V gene data show CDR1 as SGHTA and CDR2 as FQGNSA. The CDR3 is 16 residues long. The CDR3 DNA is TGTGCCAGCAGCTTGGGATTAGCGGGTTTCCACAATGAGCAGTTCTTC. This encodes CASSLGLAGFHNEQFF. Full variable domain (missing parts from reference TRBV7-2 and TRBJ2-1): GAGVSQSPSNKVTEKGKDVELRCDPISGHTALYWYRQSLGQGLEFLIYFQGNSAPDKSGLPSDRFSAERTGGSVSTLTIQRTQQEDSAVYLCASSLGLAGFHNEQFFGPGTRLTVL.

V usage is TRBV9 and J usage is TRBJ2-5; 11 bases agree with TRBD2. J gave up 5 bases and V 4 bases, and 13 bases lay outside the gene matches. Germline CDR1 reads SGDLS; CDR2 reads YYNGEE. This CDR3 has 17 residues. CDR3 nucleotide sequence: TGTGCCAGCAGCAAGGGGACTAGCGGAGGGCGTAGGGAGACCCAGTACTTC. Protein sequence: CASSKGTSGGRRETQYF.

The rearrangement joins TRBV20-1 to TRBJ1-6; D is perhaps TRBD1 (5 bases). Between the trimmed V and J ends, which lost 3 bases and 7 bases, there was a span of 10 bases. The CDR3 totals 13 residues. Germline CDR1 is DFQATT and CDR2 is SNEGSKA (reference sequence). The CDR3 DNA follows: TGCAGTGCTAGTCGGGAGGGGAATTCACCCCTCCACTTT. It yields the protein CSASREGNSPLHF.

This clonotype was recorded a few times. CDR3 residues: CASSLGGQGGEKLFF. The CDR3, as DNA: TGTGCCAGCAGTTTAGGGGGACAGGGAGGTGAAAAACTGTTTTTT. This chain joins TRBV12-3 or TRBV12-4 and TRBJ1-4, with 9 bases that match TRBD1. The CDR3 sequence is 15 residues long. V lost 1 base and J lost 7; bases outside the gene matches: 4.

This clonotype was seen only a few times. V usage is TRBV15 and J usage is TRBJ1-2; 8 nucleotides align to TRBD1. Germline V gene sequence: CDR1 LNHNV, CDR2 YYDKDF (reference sequence). This CDR3 region has 15 residues. The ends lost 1 base at V and 3 bases at J; junction bases unmatched: 4. CDR3 loop: CATSRGGQGDYGYTF. The CDR3 DNA follows: TGTGCCACCAGCAGAGGCGGACAGGGAGACTATGGCTACACCTTC.

This clonotype was recorded a few times. This sequence joins TRBV28 and TRBJ1-3, with TRBD1 as a possible D gene (6 bases). The CDR3 extends over 15 amino acids. V dropped 5 bases and J dropped 0 bases, with 11 bases sitting between them. Per the germline V gene, CDR1 is MDHEN and CDR2 is SYDVKM. The CDR3 sequence: CASSVGQLSGNTIYF. The CDR3 DNA reads as TGTGCCAGCAGTGTCGGACAGCTCTCTGGAAACACCATATATTTT. Variable domain in full (rest from reference TRBV28 and TRBJ1-3): DVKVTQSSRYLVKRTGEKVFLECVQDMDHENMFWYRQDPGLGLRLIYFSYDVKMKEKGDIPEGYSVSREKKERFSLILESASTNQTSMYLCASSVGQLSGNTIYFGEGSWLTVV.

V and J are TRBV11-2 and TRBJ2-3; no firm D call. Looked up from germline, CDR1 is SGHAT and CDR2 is FQNNGV. The length of the CDR3 is 17 residues. V was clipped by 3 bases and J by 2 bases, with 18 bases between them. Here the CDR3 DNA reads TGTGCCAGCAGCTTGTTTCCAGGAATCGGTTTCACAGATACGCAGTATTTT. Its protein is CASSLFPGIGFTDTQYF. Looking up the rest from reference TRBV11-2 and TRBJ2-3 gives the full variable domain: EAGVAQSPRYKIIEKRQSVAFWCNPISGHATLYWYQQILGQGPKLLIQFQNNGVVDDSQLPKDRFSAERLKGVDSTLKIQPAKLEDSAVYLCASSLFPGIGFTDTQYFGPGTRLTVL.

This clonotype was observed a handful of times. Relative to the germline gene, one junction end is altered; a read error may explain this. This chain joins TRBV3-1 and TRBJ1-4; possible D gene TRBD1, 5 bases. The V gene's germline CDR1 is LGHDT and CDR2 YNNKEL (reference sequence). This CDR3 is built from 17 residues. The CDR3 sequence is CASSQDASGPVNEKLFF. The DNA for the CDR3 is TGCGCCAGCAGCCAAGACGCGTCAGGGCCCGTCAATGAAAAACTGTTTTTT.

This clonotype was seen a few times. The chain has TRBV30 and TRBJ1-2; a possible D gene is TRBD1 (5 bases). Trimming cost V 2 bases and J 6 bases, with 10 bases left between them. The CDR3 contains 12 residues. Germline V gene sequence: CDR1 GTSNPN, CDR2 SVGIG (reference sequence). The CDR3 sequence is CAWSPGPDGYTF. DNA for the CDR3: TGTGCCTGGAGTCCAGGGCCCGATGGCTACACCTTC. Looking up the rest from reference TRBV30 and TRBJ1-2 gives the full variable domain: SQTIHQWPATLVQPVGSPLSLECTVEGTSNPNLYWYRQAAGRGLQLLFYSVGIGQISSEVPQNLSASRPQDRQFILSSKKLLLSDSGFYLCAWSPGPDGYTFGSGTRLTVV.

The chain has TRBV14 and TRBJ2-6, with D tentatively TRBD2 (5 bases). V lost 5 bases to trimming and J lost 0 bases, with 11 bases between them. CDR3 size: 16 residues. Germline CDR1 and CDR2: SGHDN and FVKESK. The CDR3 coding sequence is TGTGCCAGCAGCGTAGGGCTAGCCTCTGGGGCCAACGTCCTGACTTTC. Translating it yields CASSVGLASGANVLTF.

This clonotype showed up just a few times. The V gene is TRBV4-3, the J gene TRBJ2-3; 14 nucleotides align to TRBD2. Germline V lookup: CDR1 LGHNA, CDR2 YSLEER. Trimming at V came to 6 bases and at J to 5 bases, leaving 10 bases not matched to a gene. This CDR3 is 17 amino acids long. CDR3 sequence: CASSRTGLAGGGDTQYF. As DNA, the CDR3 is TGCGCCAGCAGTCGTACCGGACTAGCGGGGGGAGGAGATACGCAGTATTTT.

This clonotype has just a few counts. V and J are TRBV12-3 or TRBV12-4 and TRBJ2-5; TRBD1 matches 7 bases. This CDR3 comprises 14 residues. The V and J ends lost 3 bases and 0 bases, in that order; junction bases with no gene match: 1. In nucleotides, the CDR3 is TGTGCCAGCAGTTTGACAGGGAACCAAGAGACCCAGTACTTC. Its translation: CASSLTGNQETQYF.

V is TRBV6-6 and J is TRBJ1-2, with D possibly TRBD1 on 5 matching bases. The CDR3 spans 14 residues. Looked up from germline, CDR1 is MNHNY and CDR2 is SVGAGI (reference sequence). V was clipped by 0 bases and J by 6 bases, with 11 bases between them. The CDR3 here is CASSYSRGAHGYTF. The DNA for the CDR3 is TGTGCCAGCAGTTACTCCCGCGGGGCCCATGGCTACACCTTC.

This chain uses TRBV10-3 with TRBJ1-1, with 7 bases identical to TRBD1. Germline V gene lookup returns CDR1 ENHRY and CDR2 SYGVKD. V shed 6 bases and J 1 base; nucleotides not matched to a gene: 11. The CDR3 sequence is 16 residues long. CDR3 coding DNA: TGTGCCATCAGGGTAAATTCGGGACAGCCGAACACTGAAGCTTTCTTT. Amino acid sequence: CAIRVNSGQPNTEAFF.

The sample holds a few counts of this clonotype. The genes are TRBV3-1 and TRBJ2-3; no clear D. Trimming took off 1 base at V and 3 bases at J, with 5 bases between the two ends. Looked up from germline, CDR1 is LGHDT and CDR2 is YNNKEL (reference sequence). CDR3 length: 13 amino acids. CDR3 in amino acids: CASSQAGTDTQYF. The CDR3 nucleotides read TGTGCCAGCAGCCAAGCCGGGACAGATACGCAGTATTTT.

This clonotype occurred a few times. This rearrangement joins TRBV7-8 to TRBJ1-5; D gene uncertain. Trimming took off 5 bases at V and 0 bases at J, with 11 bases between the two ends. Germline assignment: CDR1 SGHVS and CDR2 FQNEAQ. The CDR3 contains 15 residues. Written as DNA, the CDR3 is TGTGCCAGCAGCCTACGACGGAATAGCAATCAGCCCCAGCATTTT. Its protein product is CASSLRRNSNQPQHF.

The genes are TRBV28 and TRBJ2-7, with TRBD1 identical over 10 bases. The length of the CDR3 is 14 residues. Germline V lookup: CDR1 MDHEN, CDR2 SYDVKM. V was clipped by 7 bases and J by 6 bases; unmatched bases: 9. In DNA, the CDR3 is TGTGCCAGCACCTGGGGGACAGGGGTCGGCGAGCAGTACTTC. Protein: CASTWGTGVGEQYF.

CDR3 sequence reads: CSARGESSTDTQYF. The CDR3 DNA reads TGCAGTGCTAGAGGGGAATCTAGCACAGATACGCAGTATTTT. The chain recombines TRBV20-1 with TRBJ2-3; D is ambiguous. CDR3 length: 14 residues. V dropped 1 base and J dropped 0 bases, with 8 bases sitting between them. Looked up from germline, CDR1 is DFQATT and CDR2 is SNEGSKA (reference sequence).

The chain has TRBV6-2 or TRBV6-3 and TRBJ1-1, with D possibly TRBD1 on 5 matching bases. The CDR3 runs 15 residues. Germline V gene lookup returns CDR1 MNHEY and CDR2 SVGEGT. V gave up 0 bases and J gave up 4 bases, with 12 bases separating them. CDR3: CASSYSGVGSTEAFF. The CDR3 DNA reads TGTGCCAGCAGTTACTCAGGGGTAGGGAGCACTGAAGCTTTCTTT.